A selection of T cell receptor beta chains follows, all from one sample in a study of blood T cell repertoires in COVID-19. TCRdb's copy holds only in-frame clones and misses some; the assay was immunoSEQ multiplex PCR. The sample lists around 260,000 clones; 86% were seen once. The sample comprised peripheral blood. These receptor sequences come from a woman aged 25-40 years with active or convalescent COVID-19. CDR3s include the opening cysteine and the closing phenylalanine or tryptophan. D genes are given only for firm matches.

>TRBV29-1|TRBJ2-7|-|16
CSVEVSTLLGSYEQYF
TGCAGCGTTGAAGTAAGTACGCTACTAGGCTCCTACGAGCAGTACTTC
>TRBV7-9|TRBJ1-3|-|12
CASSLSGNTIYF
TGTGCCAGCAGCTTAAGCGGAAACACCATATATTTT
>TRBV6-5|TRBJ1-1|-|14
CASSYGQMNTEAFF
TGTGCCAGCAGTTACGGACAGATGAACACTGAAGCTTTCTTT
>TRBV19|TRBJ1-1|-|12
CASSIGAGEAFF
TGTGCCAGTAGTATAGGGGCGGGTGAAGCTTTCTTT
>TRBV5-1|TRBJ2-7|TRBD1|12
CASSLQGYEQYF
TGCGCCAGCAGCTTACAGGGGTACGAGCAGTACTTC
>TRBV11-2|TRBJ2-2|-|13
CASRLQGAGELFF
TGTGCCAGCAGGTTACAGGGCGCCGGGGAGCTGTTTTTT
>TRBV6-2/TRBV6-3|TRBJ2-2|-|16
CASSYSAGRSTGELFF
TGTGCCAGCAGTTACTCGGCAGGGCGTAGCACCGGGGAGCTGTTTTTT
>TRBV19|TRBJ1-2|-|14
CASSIQEGNYGYTF
TGTGCCAGTAGTATCCAGGAGGGAAACTATGGCTACACCTTC
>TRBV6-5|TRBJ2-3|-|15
CASSYFAFSTDTQYF
TGTGCCAGCAGTTACTTTGCGTTTAGCACAGATACGCAGTATTTT
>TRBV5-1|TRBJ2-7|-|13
CASSLVGGYEQYF
TGCGCCAGCAGCTTGGTAGGCGGCTACGAGCAGTACTTC
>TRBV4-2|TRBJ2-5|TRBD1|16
CASSPSGGSGEETQYF
TGTGCCAGCAGCCCGTCAGGGGGATCTGGAGAAGAGACCCAGTACTTC
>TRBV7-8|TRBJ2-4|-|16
CASSLPGVLAKNIQYF
TGTGCCAGCAGCTTACCCGGGGTGCTGGCCAAAAACATTCAGTACTTC
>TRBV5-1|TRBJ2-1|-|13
CASSSYLYNEQFF
TGCGCCAGCAGCTCCTACCTATACAATGAGCAGTTCTTC
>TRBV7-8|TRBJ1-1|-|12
CASSFEGFEAFF
TGTGCCAGCAGCTTTGAGGGCTTTGAAGCTTTCTTT
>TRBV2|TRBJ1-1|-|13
CASSGGEGTEAFF
TGTGCCAGCAGTGGGGGGGAGGGCACTGAAGCTTTCTTT
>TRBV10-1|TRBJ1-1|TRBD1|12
CASSDGDREAFF
TGCGCCAGCAGTGATGGGGACAGGGAAGCTTTCTTT
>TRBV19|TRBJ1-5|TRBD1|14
CASSTRTGREPQHF
TGTGCCAGTAGTACCCGGACAGGGAGGGAACCCCAGCATTTT